Listed below are T cell receptor beta chains from one sample, sequenced in a study of response to subunit inactivated influenza vaccine. Using its own MiXCR run on the RT-PCR reads, TCRdb lists one record per CDR3 protein. This sample carries more than 400,000 distinct CDR3 sequences, roughly 9.8% of them seen once, and the ten largest clones take 9.5% to 15%. The source was PBMCs from blood, collected roughly 6 weeks after vaccination. The receptors stem from a man aged 45-65 years who received an inactivated influenza vaccine. CDR3s include the opening cysteine and the closing phenylalanine or tryptophan. The D gene is left open where the match is weak. The listing skips clone size in some rows; elsewhere it reads once, few, many or a size class.

D	V	size	J	length	CDR3	DNA
.	TRBV7-2	.	TRBJ2-5	13	CASSSESGGAQYF	TGTGCCAGCAGCTCGGAGTCGGGCGGGGCCCAGTACTTC
.	TRBV12-3/TRBV12-4	.	TRBJ1-5	15	CASSLAPISNQPQHF	TGTGCCAGCAGTTTAGCTCCAATTAGCAATCAGCCCCAGCATTTT
TRBD1	TRBV7-2	few	TRBJ2-3	15	CASSFLGQSKDTQYF	TGTGCCAGCAGCTTTCTGGGACAGAGCAAAGATACGCAGTATTTT
.	TRBV5-1	once	TRBJ2-1	14	CASSSGRVGNEQFF	TGCGCCAGCAGCTCCGGACGAGTTGGCAATGAGCAGTTCTTC
.	TRBV15	.	TRBJ2-2	14	CATSRDRVFGELFF	TGTGCCACCAGCAGAGACAGGGTGTTCGGGGAGCTGTTTTTT
.	TRBV20-1	.	TRBJ2-5	14	CSARQGSFREGQYF	TGCAGTGCCAGACAGGGGTCCTTTAGGGAGGGCCAGTACTTC
TRBD1	TRBV7-9	few	TRBJ1-2	15	CASSFQGQGGYGYTF	TGTGCCAGCAGCTTCCAGGGACAGGGCGGCTATGGCTACACCTTC
.	TRBV28	.	TRBJ1-1	13	CASSLVYGPEAFF	TGTGCCAGCAGTTTAGTTTACGGCCCTGAAGCTTTCTTT
.	TRBV6-2/TRBV6-3	many	TRBJ2-7	13	CASSQRVASEQYF	TGTGCCAGCAGCCAGCGGGTGGCGTCCGAGCAGTACTTC
.	TRBV24-1	.	TRBJ2-7	14	CATSDARVSYEQYF	TGTGCCACCAGTGATGCGAGGGTCTCCTACGAGCAGTACTTC
.	TRBV6-2/TRBV6-3	.	TRBJ2-7	15	CASSSPGGAPREQYF	TGTGCCAGCAGTTCCCCAGGGGGGGCCCCTCGCGAGCAGTACTTC
TRBD1	TRBV27	many	TRBJ1-2	15	CASSLGQGANYGYTF	TGTGCCAGCAGTCTTGGACAGGGAGCTAACTATGGCTACACCTTC
.	TRBV29-1	many	TRBJ2-1	12	CSVVPSYNEQFF	TGCAGCGTTGTACCCTCCTACAATGAGCAGTTCTTC
.	TRBV7-2	few	TRBJ2-1	17	CASSLVFPASSYNEQFF	TGTGCCAGCAGCTTAGTATTTCCGGCGAGCTCCTACAATGAGCAGTTCTTC
TRBD1	TRBV12-3/TRBV12-4	many	TRBJ2-5	13	CASSLQGQETQYF	TGTGCCAGCAGTCTACAGGGGCAAGAGACCCAGTACTTC
TRBD2	TRBV12-3/TRBV12-4	many	TRBJ2-1	15	CASSFSSGGSGEQFF	TGTGCCAGCAGTTTCTCTAGCGGGGGGTCCGGGGAGCAGTTCTTC
TRBD2	TRBV4-3	many	TRBJ2-5	16	CASSQDPGTSVETQYF	TGCGCCAGCAGCCAAGATCCCGGGACTAGTGTTGAGACCCAGTACTTC
.	TRBV5-1	.	TRBJ2-2	15	CASSSGENYAGELFF	TGCGCCAGCAGCTCGGGAGAGAACTACGCCGGGGAGCTGTTTTTT
TRBD1	TRBV5-5	many	TRBJ1-2	15	CASSIGTGGAGGYTF	TGTGCCAGCAGCATAGGGACAGGGGGCGCGGGTGGCTACACCTTC
.	TRBV20-1	many	TRBJ2-3	11	CSAIASDTQYF	TGCAGTGCTATCGCTTCAGATACGCAGTATTTT
.	TRBV11-2	.	TRBJ1-1	14	CASSLEGKGTEAFF	TGTGCCAGCAGCTTAGAGGGAAAGGGAACTGAAGCTTTCTTT
.	TRBV5-1	many	TRBJ1-5	15	CASSPSGVLNQPQHF	TGCGCCAGCAGCCCTTCCGGGGTCCTCAATCAGCCCCAGCATTTT
.	TRBV27	.	TRBJ2-6	18	CASSLSDRLDSGANVLTF	TGTGCCAGCAGTTTAAGTGACAGGCTAGACTCTGGGGCCAACGTCCTGACTTTC
.	TRBV9	.	TRBJ2-7	15	CASSDGFLGNFEQYF	TGTGCCAGCAGCGACGGGTTCCTGGGGAACTTCGAGCAGTACTTC
.	TRBV20-1	few	TRBJ2-5	11	CSVYPQETQYF	TGCAGTGTATACCCACAAGAGACCCAGTACTTC
TRBD2	TRBV7-2	few	TRBJ2-3	15	CASNGGGGRVNTQYF	TGTGCCAGCAACGGTGGGGGAGGGCGGGTTAATACGCAGTATTTT
TRBD1	TRBV6-1	few	TRBJ1-1	15	CASSQQGVRGTEAFF	TGTGCCAGCAGTCAACAGGGGGTAAGGGGGACTGAAGCTTTCTTT
.	TRBV10-1	few	TRBJ2-1	13	CASTQTPQGEQFF	TGCGCCAGCACTCAGACCCCCCAGGGTGAGCAGTTCTTC
TRBD2	TRBV6-1	.	TRBJ2-7	14	CASRRTSGRYEQYF	TGTGCCAGCAGAAGGACTAGCGGTCGCTACGAGCAGTACTTC
.	TRBV5-6	.	TRBJ2-7	13	CASSFSGNNEQYF	TGTGCCAGCAGCTTTTCGGGAAATAATGAGCAGTACTTC
TRBD2	TRBV29-1	.	TRBJ2-1	17	CSVGRRSGGGSYNEQFF	TGCAGCGTCGGACGGAGGAGCGGGGGGGGGTCCTACAATGAGCAGTTCTTC
TRBD1	TRBV20-1	many	TRBJ2-7	14	CSARPGQGTYEQYF	TGCAGTGCTAGACCGGGACAGGGTACCTACGAGCAGTACTTC
.	TRBV28	many	TRBJ2-1	12	CASRKTYNEQFF	TGTGCCAGCAGAAAAACCTACAATGAGCAGTTCTTC
TRBD2	TRBV20-1	many	TRBJ2-7	14	CSGLAGVFPSEQYF	TGCAGTGGTCTAGCGGGAGTTTTCCCCTCCGAGCAGTACTTC
.	TRBV7-8	.	TRBJ2-7	15	CASSLEGYRGHEQYF	TGTGCCAGCAGCTTAGAAGGATATAGGGGCCACGAGCAGTACTTC
TRBD1	TRBV7-9	.	TRBJ2-7	16	CASSTNRGLRVYEQYF	TGTGCCAGCAGCACAAACAGGGGGCTTCGTGTCTACGAGCAGTACTTC
.	TRBV10-3	.	TRBJ2-7	12	CATLSLGYEQYF	TGTGCCACCCTCTCCCTCGGCTACGAGCAGTACTTC
.	TRBV14	many	TRBJ2-5	16	CASSQGRGAGQETQYF	TGTGCCAGCAGCCAAGGGCGCGGTGCAGGGCAAGAGACCCAGTACTTC
TRBD2	TRBV18	many	TRBJ2-3	16	CASSPPTSGRTDTQYF	TGTGCCAGCTCACCACCGACTAGCGGGAGGACAGATACGCAGTATTTT
TRBD1	TRBV6-2/TRBV6-3	.	TRBJ2-1	17	CASSPRVTGQSYNEQFF	TGTGCCAGCAGTCCCCGAGTGACGGGACAGTCCTACAATGAGCAGTTCTTC
TRBD1	TRBV5-5	.	TRBJ1-5	16	CASSLGNRGGNQPQHF	TGTGCCAGCAGCTTGGGGAACAGGGGTGGTAATCAGCCCCAGCATTTT